This T cell receptor beta chain was captured in a study of blood T cell repertoires in COVID-19. The method was immunoSEQ multiplex PCR; TCRdb's version includes in-frame clones alone and lacks a portion of them. The sample carries approximately 220,000 clones, around nine tenths recorded once. The CDR3 has 16 amino acids. Trimming removed 1 base at V and 2 bases at J, with 14 bases between. Per the germline V gene, CDR1 is SGDLS and CDR2 is YYNGEE. The rearrangement joins TRBV9 to TRBJ2-3; D unresolved. Sequencing was performed on peripheral blood. The receptor's source is a man aged 55 to 69 with acute or convalescent COVID-19. The CDR3 bases are TGTGCCAGCAGCGTATCCCTCCGACTCTCCACAGATACGCAGTATTTT. It translates to CASSVSLRLSTDTQYF.